What follows is one T cell receptor (beta chain) and its context. This record comes from a study of blood T cell repertoires in COVID-19. Study-wide background: From the United States, Italy and Spain came samples of acute and convalescent COVID-19. From T cells, B-cell-depleted T cells, or PBMCs came the material, which was cDNA or gDNA.

Original methodology: By means of reference gene primer amplification, nucleated cell counts were estimated. Clones were read by immunoSEQ multiplex PCR, and TCRdb kept only the in-frame ones, dropping some. V, J and clone size derive from that table, while D and trimming were established from the DNA sequence. The sample has about 140,000 clones; 85% to 90% are singletons. The J segment lost 0 bases and the V segment lost 4 bases, leaving 2 bases of the junction unmatched. Germline CDR1 and CDR2: MGHRA and YSYEKL. The CDR3 spans 15 residues. This chain joins TRBV4-1 and TRBJ1-2; 10 bases are shared with TRBD1. This clonotype originated in a woman older than 75 with acute or convalescent COVID-19. The specimen sequenced was peripheral blood. CDR3 nucleotide sequence: TGCGCCAGCAGCCGAGGGACAGGGGCTAACTATGGCTACACCTTC. This codes for CASSRGTGANYGYTF.